This is a list of T cell receptor beta chains from one sample in a study of radiotherapy plus CTLA-4 blockade in lung cancer. Clones were read by immunoSEQ multiplex PCR, and TCRdb kept only the in-frame ones, dropping some. Of tens of thousands of clones listed, 80% to 90% are singletons. The specimen was peripheral blood, collected from a patient treated with radiotherapy plus ipilimumab. The source is a human donor with non-small cell lung cancer whose response to radiotherapy plus ipilimumab could not be evaluated. CDR3s include the opening cysteine and the closing phenylalanine or tryptophan. Each record gives: D gene, V gene, clone size, J gene, CDR3 DNA, CDR3 protein. A D gene is named only where the DNA matches it firmly. Clone size appears in some rows only: once, few, many, or a class for an expanded clone.

>TRBD1|TRBV7-3|NA|TRBJ2-2
TGTGCCAGCAGCCCCCCGGGACAGGGGGCGTCCGGGGAGCTGTTTTTT
CASSPPGQGASGELFF
>TRBD1|TRBV28|NA|TRBJ2-5
TGTGCCAGCAGTCCCCCCCCGGGACAGGGGCAAGAGACCCAGTACTTC
CASSPPPGQGQETQYF
>NA|TRBV7-2|NA|TRBJ2-1
TGTGCCAGCAGCTTGGAAGGGGTCGGATACTCCTACAATGAGCAGTTCTTC
CASSLEGVGYSYNEQFF
>NA|TRBV27|NA|TRBJ2-7
TGTGCCAGCAGTTCGGCTAGCGTCACCGCCTACGAGCAGTACTTC
CASSSASVTAYEQYF
>NA|TRBV5-6|NA|TRBJ2-7
TGTGCCAGCAGCTTTGTACGAGAGTGGAGCTACGAGCAGTACTTC
CASSFVREWSYEQYF
>NA|TRBV5-1|NA|TRBJ2-2
TGCGCCAGCAGCTTGGACAAACTAAACACCGGGGAGCTGTTTTTT
CASSLDKLNTGELFF
>NA|TRBV27|NA|TRBJ2-2
TGTGCCAGCAGTTCCGCAGGTGGTACCGGGGAGCTGTTTTTT
CASSSAGGTGELFF
>NA|TRBV28|NA|TRBJ1-5
TGTGCCAGCAACGACAGGTACGTTGGCAATCAGCCCCAGCATTTT
CASNDRYVGNQPQHF
>TRBD2|TRBV5-4|NA|TRBJ2-2
TGTGCCAGCAGCCCTACTAGCGCAGACGGGGAGCTGTTTTTT
CASSPTSADGELFF
>TRBD2|TRBV7-2|few|TRBJ2-1
TGTGCCAGCAGCGGCGGGAGACTAGGCAATGAGCAGTTCTTC
CASSGGRLGNEQFF
>TRBD1|TRBV28|NA|TRBJ2-2
TGTGCCAGCAGTTTGCAGGGGGTGATGAAGACCGGGGAGCTGTTTTTT
CASSLQGVMKTGELFF
>TRBD2|TRBV7-8|NA|TRBJ2-3
TGTGCCAGCAGCTTATTTCTGGGACTAGCCGAAGATACGCAGTATTTT
CASSLFLGLAEDTQYF
>NA|TRBV5-1|NA|TRBJ2-1
TGCGCCAGCAGCTTAGAGGTCGGTGAGCAGTTCTTC
CASSLEVGEQFF
>NA|TRBV6-5|NA|TRBJ1-3
TGTGCCAGCGGGAGAACTGTATCCTCTGGAAACACCATATATTTT
CASGRTVSSGNTIYF
>TRBD1|TRBV6-5|NA|TRBJ2-2
TGTGCCAGCAGATCACAGGGGGCGCGGATCGGGGAGCTGTTTTTT
CASRSQGARIGELFF
>TRBD2|TRBV28|NA|TRBJ2-1
TGTGCCAGCAGTTTCCTAGCGGGAAACTACAATGAGCAGTTCTTC
CASSFLAGNYNEQFF
>TRBD1|TRBV5-1|NA|TRBJ1-1
TGCGCCAGCAGCCCTGGACAGGGGAGACGGGAAGCTTTCTTT
CASSPGQGRREAFF
>NA|TRBV27|NA|TRBJ2-1
TGTGCCAGCAGTTTATGGGCAGGGATCGACAATGAGCAGTTCTTC
CASSLWAGIDNEQFF
>TRBD1|TRBV11-1|NA|TRBJ2-6
TGTGCCAGCAGCCCCACCCCAGGACAGGCAATCTCTGGGGCCAACGTCCTGACTTTC
CASSPTPGQAISGANVLTF
>NA|TRBV27|once|TRBJ1-2
TGTGCCAGCAGTCCACAGGGTTCTGACTATGGCTACACCTTC
CASSPQGSDYGYTF
>NA|TRBV4-1|NA|TRBJ2-5
TGCGCCAGCAGCCAAGTGGTACTAGCAGAGACCCAGTACTTC
CASSQVVLAETQYF
>NA|TRBV19|NA|TRBJ2-7
TGTGCCAGTGGGGACTTCTACGAGCAGTACTTC
CASGDFYEQYF
>TRBD1|TRBV5-1|NA|TRBJ2-2
TGCGCCAGCAGCTTAGGACAGGGTGAGACCGGGGAGCTGTTTTTT
CASSLGQGETGELFF
>NA|TRBV6-5|few|TRBJ1-5
TGTGCCAGCAGTTACTCGAATACCCAGGGAAACCAGCCCCAGCATTTT
CASSYSNTQGNQPQHF
>TRBD1|TRBV5-1|NA|TRBJ2-7
TGCGCCAGCAGCTGGACAGGGGGCAACAGTTACGAGCAGTACTTC
CASSWTGGNSYEQYF
>NA|TRBV11-2|once|TRBJ1-2
TGTGCCAGCACCGTTTCTTTGGGCCCTAACTATGGCTACACCTTC
CASTVSLGPNYGYTF
>NA|TRBV5-1|NA|TRBJ2-7
TGCGCCAGCAGCTTGGCTGGAGGGCAGGGTCGGTACGAGCAGTACTTC
CASSLAGGQGRYEQYF
>NA|TRBV11-3|NA|TRBJ2-3
TGTGCCAGCAGCTTATCGTCTTCTCTTCCTAGCACAGATACGCAGTATTTT
CASSLSSSLPSTDTQYF
>TRBD2|TRBV6-6|NA|TRBJ2-1
TGTGCCAGCAGTTACGGGCTAGCGGGGGACAATGAGCAGTTCTTC
CASSYGLAGDNEQFF
>TRBD2|TRBV6-5|NA|TRBJ2-7
TGTGCCAGCAGCTCTCATACTAGCGGGAACTACGAGCAGTACTTC
CASSSHTSGNYEQYF
>NA|TRBV4-3|NA|TRBJ1-4
TGCGCCAGCAGCCAAAACCCGTCGGGACAAATAAATGAAAAACTGTTTTTT
CASSQNPSGQINEKLFF
>NA|TRBV7-9|NA|TRBJ1-2
TGTGCCAGCAGCTTGGGTTCACAGGGTGGTGGCTACACCTTC
CASSLGSQGGGYTF
>NA|TRBV7-9|once|TRBJ1-2
TGTGCCAGCAGCTTAGATCAGTTCTATGGCTACACCTTC
CASSLDQFYGYTF
>TRBD2|TRBV7-2|NA|TRBJ2-1
TGTGCCAGCAGCTTAGCGGCGGGACTAGACTACAATGAGCAGTTCTTC
CASSLAAGLDYNEQFF
>TRBD1|TRBV28|NA|TRBJ1-2
TGTGCCAGCTGGGGGACAGGGGTGTGGTATGGCTACACCTTC
CASWGTGVWYGYTF